This T cell receptor (beta chain) was captured in a study of post-analysis software for immune sequencing data (dated by TCRdb to 2013 to 2016). Broadly, across the study: The recorded disease courses included relapsing-remitting, secondary progressive and progressive-relapsing multiple sclerosis, and some patients had no subtype annotation. A subset of samples was prepared in parallel using single-end sample barcoding, then pooled and co-amplified after Illumina adapter ligation. The patient repertoires were compared against 11 previously published healthy control repertoires obtained from donors aged 6 to 25 years. What the study reported, not specific to this receptor: Normalized Chao1 diversity was significantly lower in multiple sclerosis patients than controls, suggesting substantial peripheral T-cell clonal expansion. Significantly higher frequencies in patients than in controls were found for roughly 5 TRBV segments, including TRBV5-6, TRBV5-1 and TRBV20-1. Direct clustering with F measure showed strong co-clustering of samples prepared in the same batch, prompting a batch-effect correction. The control group was slightly older than the multiple sclerosis patient group.

Via the germline V gene, CDR1 is SGHTA and CDR2 FQGTGA. From cysteine to phenylalanine, the CDR3 is 16 amino acids long. Only CDR3 DNA remains: 48 bases, in frame from the first base. V and J are trimmed by 1 base and 11 bases, and the gene matches miss 8 bases of the junction. Receptor amplification or capture employed PCR. TCRdb records Illumina HiSeq 2500 as the sequencer. Unique molecular identifiers were incorporated into TCR beta cDNA libraries to reduce PCR and sequencing biases. Every 1 to 10 million input T cells yielded approximately 500,000 cDNA molecules, meaning each molecule approximated one T cell. The patient libraries were prepared and sequenced with the same protocol used for the earlier healthy control dataset. Samples belonging to the same batch were prepared together, multiplexed and sequenced on a shared HiSeq lane. In the source study's methods: Raw barcoded reads were processed with MIGEC, discarding single-read molecular identifier groups before consensus assembly and CDR3 extraction. Clonotype tables were post-analysed with VDJtools, normalizing diversity by down-sampling all datasets to the smallest sample size. Repertoire overlap clustering matched CDR3 amino acid but not nucleotide sequences to correct batch-related cross-sample contamination. TCRdb reanalyzed the raw reads on its own, using fastp at Q25 for trimming and MiXCR for clone calling, and kept in-frame beta chains. A single entry per CDR3 protein holds the most common genes and DNA from its merged rows. TCRdb's processing, not the authors', yielded these V and J calls. The sample table lists a few hundred thousand distinct CDR3 sequences, 30% to 45% of them with a count of one. The ten most abundant clones make up approximately 4.6% of the sample.

TCR beta repertoires were profiled from peripheral blood of 10 to 15 young patients with multiple sclerosis to demonstrate the VDJtools post-analysis software. Multiple sclerosis patients were children and adolescents aged roughly 6 to 17 years. This clonotype was counted between two and nine times. There is no known antigen for this receptor. A much bigger clone sits one base away, suggesting this may be a read error. The V and J genes are TRBV7-3 and TRBJ2-5, and 15 junctional nucleotides match TRBD2. The material sequenced was blood. The TCR sequence derives from a girl between 5 and 17 years old with multiple sclerosis. The sequence in DNA is TGTGCCAGCAGCTTAAAGGGACTAGCGGGAGGTAATGAGCAGTACTTC. Its coded protein is CASSLKGLAGGNEQYF.